The rows below give T cell receptor beta chains drawn from one sample of a study of cytomegalovirus exposure and HLA in healthy donors. Clones were read by immunoSEQ multiplex PCR, and TCRdb kept only the in-frame ones, dropping some. This sample yields 110,000 to 150,000 clones, of which 76% are seen a single time; approximately 1.6% belongs to the top ten. The source material was PBMCs. Receptor source: a woman in her thirties or forties in good health and CMV-seronegative. The CDR3 runs from the conserved cysteine through the conserved F or W. The order of the fields is V gene, J gene, CDR3 protein.

V gene: TRBV9; J gene: TRBJ2-1; CDR3 protein: CASSVAAGAPGEQFF
V gene: TRBV6-5; J gene: TRBJ1-6; CDR3 protein: CASSEGAKSSPLHF
V gene: TRBV28; J gene: TRBJ1-5; CDR3 protein: CASSPNDRGDQPQHF
V gene: TRBV7-2; J gene: TRBJ1-2; CDR3 protein: CASSLPQMERGYTF
V gene: TRBV18; J gene: TRBJ1-2; CDR3 protein: CASSGTVIGYTF
V gene: TRBV18; J gene: TRBJ2-1; CDR3 protein: CASSPNIEGDEQFF
V gene: TRBV2; J gene: TRBJ1-5; CDR3 protein: CAGRRDSNQPQHF
V gene: TRBV6-4; J gene: TRBJ2-2; CDR3 protein: CASRGIEEAGELFF
V gene: TRBV5-1; J gene: TRBJ2-5; CDR3 protein: CASSPGGVETRYF
V gene: TRBV30; J gene: TRBJ2-1; CDR3 protein: CAWSAPVGQPYNEQFF
V gene: TRBV28; J gene: TRBJ2-3; CDR3 protein: CASSTDSPPRDTQYF
V gene: TRBV7-8; J gene: TRBJ1-5; CDR3 protein: CASSPRQRYSNQPQHF
V gene: TRBV27; J gene: TRBJ1-2; CDR3 protein: CASSPITGTEATGYTF
V gene: TRBV9; J gene: TRBJ2-6; CDR3 protein: CASSVAPGLWSGANVLTF
V gene: TRBV28; J gene: TRBJ2-5; CDR3 protein: CASSRQPPPTQYF
V gene: TRBV6-1; J gene: TRBJ1-3; CDR3 protein: CASSEAHRSSGNTIYF